The present T cell receptor beta chain was sequenced within a study of cytomegalovirus exposure and HLA in healthy donors. The PCR used 60 Vbeta and 13 Jbeta primers. Using immunoSEQ multiplex PCR, the repertoire was profiled, and TCRdb retains in-frame clones only, with some absent. This sample has about 90,000 clones, with 65% to 85% found just once. Germline V gene lookup returns CDR1 SGDLS and CDR2 YYNGEE. CDR3 length: 12 residues. The V and J ends lost 4 bases and 3 bases respectively, with 4 bases between them. The chain is built from TRBV9 and TRBJ2-2; D remains unclear. Specimen: PBMCs. The TCR sequence derives from a young man in good health and CMV-seronegative. The CDR3 DNA follows: TGTGCCAGCAGCCGCGACACCGGGGAGCTGTTTTTT. Amino acids: CASSRDTGELFF. Using reference TRBV9 and TRBJ2-2 for the parts outside the CDR3, the full variable domain is DSGVTQTPKHLITATGQRVTLRCSPRSGDLSVYWYQQSLDQGLQFLIQYYNGEERAKGNILERFSAQQFPDLHSELNLSSLELGDSALYFCASSRDTGELFFGEGSRLTVL.